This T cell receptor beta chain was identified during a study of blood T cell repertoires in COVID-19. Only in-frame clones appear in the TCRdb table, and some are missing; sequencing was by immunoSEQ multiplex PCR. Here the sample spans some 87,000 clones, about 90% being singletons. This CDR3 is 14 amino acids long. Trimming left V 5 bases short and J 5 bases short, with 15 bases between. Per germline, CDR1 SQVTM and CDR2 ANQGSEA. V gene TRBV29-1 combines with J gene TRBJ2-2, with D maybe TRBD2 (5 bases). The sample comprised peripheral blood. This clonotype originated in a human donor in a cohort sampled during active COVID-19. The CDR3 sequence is CSVRVTTGTGELFF. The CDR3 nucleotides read TGCAGCGTTAGGGTGACCACGGGAACCGGGGAGCTGTTTTTT.